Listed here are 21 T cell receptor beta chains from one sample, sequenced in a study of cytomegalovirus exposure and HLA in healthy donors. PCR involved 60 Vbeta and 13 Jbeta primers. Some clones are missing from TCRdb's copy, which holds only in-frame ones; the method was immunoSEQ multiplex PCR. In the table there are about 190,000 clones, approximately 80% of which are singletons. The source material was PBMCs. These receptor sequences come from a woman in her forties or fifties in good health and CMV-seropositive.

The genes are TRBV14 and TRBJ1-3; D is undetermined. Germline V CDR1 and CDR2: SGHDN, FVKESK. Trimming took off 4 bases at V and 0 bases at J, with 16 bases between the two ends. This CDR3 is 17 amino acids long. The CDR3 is CASSLQRPSSSGNTIYF. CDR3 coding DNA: TGTGCCAGCAGCCTGCAGCGACCATCGAGCTCTGGAAACACCATATATTTT.

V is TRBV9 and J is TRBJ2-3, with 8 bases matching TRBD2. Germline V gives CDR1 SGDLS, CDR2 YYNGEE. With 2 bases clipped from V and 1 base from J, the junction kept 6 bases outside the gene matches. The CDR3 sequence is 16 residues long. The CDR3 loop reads CASSVQVGGGTDTQYF. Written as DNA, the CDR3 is TGTGCCAGCAGCGTCCAGGTCGGGGGGGGCACAGATACGCAGTATTTT. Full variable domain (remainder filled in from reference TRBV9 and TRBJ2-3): DSGVTQTPKHLITATGQRVTLRCSPRSGDLSVYWYQQSLDQGLQFLIQYYNGEERAKGNILERFSAQQFPDLHSELNLSSLELGDSALYFCASSVQVGGGTDTQYFGPGTRLTVL.

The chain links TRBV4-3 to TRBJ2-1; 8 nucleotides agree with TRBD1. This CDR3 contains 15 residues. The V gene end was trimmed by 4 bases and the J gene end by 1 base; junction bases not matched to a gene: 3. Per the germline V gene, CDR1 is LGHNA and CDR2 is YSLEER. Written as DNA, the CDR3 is TGCGCCAGCAGCCCCGGGACAGGATCCTACAATGAGCAGTTCTTC. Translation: CASSPGTGSYNEQFF.

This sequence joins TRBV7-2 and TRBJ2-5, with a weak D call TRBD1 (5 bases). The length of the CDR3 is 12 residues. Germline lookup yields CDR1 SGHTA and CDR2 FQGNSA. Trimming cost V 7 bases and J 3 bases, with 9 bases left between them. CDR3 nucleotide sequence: TGTGCCAGCACTGGGGCAGAAGAGACCCAGTACTTC. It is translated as CASTGAEETQYF.

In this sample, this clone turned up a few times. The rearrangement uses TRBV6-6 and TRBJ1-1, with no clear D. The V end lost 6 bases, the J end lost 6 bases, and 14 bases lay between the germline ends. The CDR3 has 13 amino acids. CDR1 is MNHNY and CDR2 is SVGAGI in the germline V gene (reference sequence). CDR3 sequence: CASRPYSISEAFF. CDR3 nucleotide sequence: TGTGCCAGCAGACCCTACAGCATCTCTGAAGCTTTCTTT.

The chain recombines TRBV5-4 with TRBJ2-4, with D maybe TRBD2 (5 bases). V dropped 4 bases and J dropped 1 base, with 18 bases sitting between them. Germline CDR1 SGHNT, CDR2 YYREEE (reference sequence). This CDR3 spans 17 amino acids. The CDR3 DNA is TGTGCCAGCAGCCAAGAGGCCCTGACTAAGGCCAAAAACATTCAGTACTTC. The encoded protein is CASSQEALTKAKNIQYF.

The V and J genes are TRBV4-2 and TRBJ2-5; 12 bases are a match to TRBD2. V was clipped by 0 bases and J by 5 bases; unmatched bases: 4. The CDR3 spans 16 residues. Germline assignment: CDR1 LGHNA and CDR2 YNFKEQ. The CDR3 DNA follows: TGTGCCAGCAGCCAAGAGGATCTAGCGGGGGGGGAGACCCAGTACTTC. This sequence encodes CASSQEDLAGGETQYF.

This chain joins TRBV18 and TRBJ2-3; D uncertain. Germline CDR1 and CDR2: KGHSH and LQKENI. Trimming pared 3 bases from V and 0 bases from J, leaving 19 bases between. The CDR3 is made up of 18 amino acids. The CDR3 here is CASSPNHGPSLSTDTQYF. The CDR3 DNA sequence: TGTGCCAGCTCACCGAACCATGGGCCCTCCCTTAGCACAGATACGCAGTATTTT.

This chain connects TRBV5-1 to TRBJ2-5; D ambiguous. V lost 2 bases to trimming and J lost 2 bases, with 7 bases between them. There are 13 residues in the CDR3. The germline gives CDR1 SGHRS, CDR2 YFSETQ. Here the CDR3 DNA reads TGCGCCAGCAGCTTAACAGCTCAAGAGACCCAGTACTTC. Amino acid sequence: CASSLTAQETQYF.

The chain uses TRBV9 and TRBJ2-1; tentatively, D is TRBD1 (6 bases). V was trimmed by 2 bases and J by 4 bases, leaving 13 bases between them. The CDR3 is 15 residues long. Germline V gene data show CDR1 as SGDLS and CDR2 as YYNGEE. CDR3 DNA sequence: TGTGCCAGCAGCGTGGAGGACAGTTTTTACAATGAGCAGTTCTTC. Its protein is CASSVEDSFYNEQFF.

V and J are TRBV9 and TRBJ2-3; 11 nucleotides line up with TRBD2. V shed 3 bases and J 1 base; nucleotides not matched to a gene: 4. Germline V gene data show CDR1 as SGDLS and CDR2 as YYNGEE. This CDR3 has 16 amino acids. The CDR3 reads CASSAGTSGRTDTQYF. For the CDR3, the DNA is TGTGCCAGCAGCGCCGGGACTAGCGGACGCACAGATACGCAGTATTTT.

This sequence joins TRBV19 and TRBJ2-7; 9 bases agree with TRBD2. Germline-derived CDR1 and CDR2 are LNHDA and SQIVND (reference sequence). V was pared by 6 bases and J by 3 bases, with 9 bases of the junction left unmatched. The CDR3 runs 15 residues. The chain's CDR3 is CASRKAGGSIYEQYF. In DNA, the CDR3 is TGTGCCAGTAGGAAGGCGGGAGGGTCGATCTACGAGCAGTACTTC.

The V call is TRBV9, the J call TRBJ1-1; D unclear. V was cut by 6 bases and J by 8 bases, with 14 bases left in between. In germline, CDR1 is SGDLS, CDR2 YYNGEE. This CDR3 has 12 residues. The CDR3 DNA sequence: TGTGCCAGCAACTCAAACAGCAAAGAAGCTTTCTTT. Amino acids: CASNSNSKEAFF.

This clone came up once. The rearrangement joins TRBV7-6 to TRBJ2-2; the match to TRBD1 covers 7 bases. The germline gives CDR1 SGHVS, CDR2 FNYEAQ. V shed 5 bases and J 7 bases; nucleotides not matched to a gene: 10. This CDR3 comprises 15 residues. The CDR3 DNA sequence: TGTGCCAGCAGCCCCACCCGACAGGGAAGCGGGGAGCTGTTTTTT. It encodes CASSPTRQGSGELFF.

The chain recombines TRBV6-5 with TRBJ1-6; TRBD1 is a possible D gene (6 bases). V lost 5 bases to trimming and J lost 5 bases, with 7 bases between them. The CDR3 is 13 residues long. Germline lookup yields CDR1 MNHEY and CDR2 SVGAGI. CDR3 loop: CASSAGDNSPLHF. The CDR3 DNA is TGTGCCAGCAGTGCAGGGGATAATTCACCCCTCCACTTT.

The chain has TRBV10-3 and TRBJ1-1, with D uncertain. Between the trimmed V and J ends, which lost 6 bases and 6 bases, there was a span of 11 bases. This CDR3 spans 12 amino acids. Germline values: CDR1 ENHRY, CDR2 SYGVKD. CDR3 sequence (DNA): TGTGCCATCAGAGGTACGGGTCCTGAAGCTTTCTTT. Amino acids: CAIRGTGPEAFF.

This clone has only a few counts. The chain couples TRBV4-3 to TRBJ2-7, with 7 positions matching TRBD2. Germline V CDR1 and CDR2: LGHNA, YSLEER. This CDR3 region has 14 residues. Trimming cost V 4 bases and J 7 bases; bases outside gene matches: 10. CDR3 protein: CASSPGTLGGEQYF. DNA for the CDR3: TGCGCCAGCAGCCCAGGGACCTTGGGGGGGGAGCAGTACTTC.

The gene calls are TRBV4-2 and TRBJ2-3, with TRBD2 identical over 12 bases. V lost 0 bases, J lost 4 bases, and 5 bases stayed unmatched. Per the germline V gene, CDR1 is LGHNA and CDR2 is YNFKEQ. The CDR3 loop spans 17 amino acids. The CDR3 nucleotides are TGTGCCAGCAGCCAAGATTTGACTAGCGGGGGCGCAGATACGCAGTATTTT. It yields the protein CASSQDLTSGGADTQYF.

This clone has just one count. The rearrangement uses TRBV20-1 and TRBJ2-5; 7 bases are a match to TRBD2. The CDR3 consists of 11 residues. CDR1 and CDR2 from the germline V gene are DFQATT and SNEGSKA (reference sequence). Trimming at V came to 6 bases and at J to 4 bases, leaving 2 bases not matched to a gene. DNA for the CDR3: TGCAGTGCGGGGGGGGGAGAGACCCAGTACTTC. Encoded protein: CSAGGGETQYF.

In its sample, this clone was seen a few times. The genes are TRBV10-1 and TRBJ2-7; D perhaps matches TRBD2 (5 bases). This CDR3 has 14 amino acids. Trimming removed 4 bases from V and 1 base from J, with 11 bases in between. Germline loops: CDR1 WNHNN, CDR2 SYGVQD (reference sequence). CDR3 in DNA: TGCGCCAGCAGTGCGAGGACTGGGTCCTACGAGCAGTACTTC. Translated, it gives CASSARTGSYEQYF.

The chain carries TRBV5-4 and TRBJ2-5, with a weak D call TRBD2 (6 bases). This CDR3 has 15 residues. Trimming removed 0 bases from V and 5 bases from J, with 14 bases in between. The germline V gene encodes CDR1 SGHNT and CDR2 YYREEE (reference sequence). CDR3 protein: CASSLAGGSWETQYF. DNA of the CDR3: TGTGCCAGCAGCTTGGCCGGAGGGAGCTGGGAGACCCAGTACTTC.